The clone carrying this T cell receptor beta chain has just one count. Its antigen is still unknown. Patient tissue came from resections in Japan or China, 2014–2017. Two lung cancer pathologists independently confirmed each histologic diagnosis. This sample was included in a study of immune evolution from preneoplasia to lung adenocarcinoma. This table comes from immunoSEQ multiplex PCR, and its TCRdb copy is limited to in-frame clones, with some not included. Seen here are 6,000 to 6,500 clones, around 79% observed once, and the top ten hold about 9.1%. Findings and caveats of the study: Later-stage lesions appeared to have more T cells, more diversity, less clonality. Top clone share appeared to fall from AAH through AIS, MIA, adenocarcinoma.

The CDR3 runs 13 residues. Trimming removed 1 base at V and 6 bases at J, with 10 bases between. Germline V lookup: CDR1 SGHDN, CDR2 FVKESK. The sequence was obtained from an older donor with lung adenocarcinoma. Sequenced input: FFPE adjacent normal lung tissue. The genes are TRBV14 and TRBJ2-7; D assignment may be TRBD1 or TRBD2 (5 bases each). CDR3 loop: CASSQVRGSEQYF. The DNA for the CDR3 is TGTGCCAGCAGCCAAGTGAGGGGATCCGAGCAGTACTTC.